A selection of T cell receptor beta chains follows, all from one sample in a study of spatial heterogeneity in lung cancer. TCRdb itself ran the 5' RACE reads through MiXCR, one entry per CDR3 protein. This table holds about 26,000 distinct CDR3 sequences, roughly 6% found once. The sample was PBMCs, taken at follow-up. The receptor source for this set is a male donor with early-stage non-small cell lung cancer. Both conserved end residues are part of each CDR3. Each record gives: CDR3 DNA, CDR3 protein, D gene, clone size, J gene, V gene. The D gene is left open where the match is weak. Clone size appears in some rows only: once, few, many, or a class for an expanded clone.

cdr3_nt: TGCGCCAGCAGCCAAGAGGGACAGGGCTATGGCTACACCTTC; cdr3_aa: CASSQEGQGYGYTF; d_call: TRBD1; clone_size: many; j_call: TRBJ1-2; v_call: TRBV4-3
cdr3_nt: TGTGCCAGCGGGGTTGGGGGCACATACGAGCAGTACTTC; cdr3_aa: CASGVGGTYEQYF; d_call: -; clone_size: many; j_call: TRBJ2-7; v_call: TRBV14
cdr3_nt: TGTGCCAGCAGTGAATCAGGGCTTCATGCCTATGGCTACACCTTC; cdr3_aa: CASSESGLHAYGYTF; d_call: -; clone_size: few; j_call: TRBJ1-2; v_call: TRBV6-4
cdr3_nt: TGCGCCAGCAGCCAAGATATCCGCGGGCGCTCCTACGAGCAGTACTTC; cdr3_aa: CASSQDIRGRSYEQYF; d_call: -; clone_size: many; j_call: TRBJ2-7; v_call: TRBV4-3
cdr3_nt: TGCAGCGTTTCCACAGTCGATAACACTGAAGCTTTCTTT; cdr3_aa: CSVSTVDNTEAFF; d_call: -; clone_size: many; j_call: TRBJ1-1; v_call: TRBV29-1
cdr3_nt: TGTGCCAGCAGCCAAAGACTCTCGGGATTAGTCTCTTCCGGGGAGCTGTTTTTT; cdr3_aa: CASSQRLSGLVSSGELFF; d_call: -; clone_size: many; j_call: TRBJ2-2; v_call: TRBV3-1
cdr3_nt: TGTGCCAGCAGCTCCTATCCGGGACAGGGAAATATTAAAGCAAAACTGTTTTTT; cdr3_aa: CASSSYPGQGNIKAKLFF; d_call: TRBD1; clone_size: many; j_call: TRBJ1-4; v_call: TRBV11-3
cdr3_nt: TGCGCCAGCAGCCGTCATGACTCGGGACAGGGTTTGTTTGGGGAAGAGACCCAGTACTTC; cdr3_aa: CASSRHDSGQGLFGEETQYF; d_call: TRBD1; clone_size: many; j_call: TRBJ2-5; v_call: TRBV4-1
cdr3_nt: TGTGCCAGCAGTTTGGGCGGGGGGTCCCAAGAGACCCAGTACTTC; cdr3_aa: CASSLGGGSQETQYF; d_call: TRBD2; clone_size: few; j_call: TRBJ2-5; v_call: TRBV12-3/TRBV12-4
cdr3_nt: TGTGCCAGCAGCTACCAGCGTAATGAAAAACTGTTTTTT; cdr3_aa: CASSYQRNEKLFF; d_call: -; clone_size: many; j_call: TRBJ1-4; v_call: TRBV7-2
cdr3_nt: TGCAGTGCTCTGGGGGGACAGGGCTCCTACAATGAGCAGTTCTTC; cdr3_aa: CSALGGQGSYNEQFF; d_call: TRBD1; clone_size: many; j_call: TRBJ2-1; v_call: TRBV20-1
cdr3_nt: TGCAGCGTTGACCTGGGACAAGAGACCCAGTACTTC; cdr3_aa: CSVDLGQETQYF; d_call: -; clone_size: many; j_call: TRBJ2-5; v_call: TRBV29-1
cdr3_nt: TGTGCCAGCAGTGAAGCGGCAGGGGGCCCCGTCTGGGCGGATACGCAGTATTTT; cdr3_aa: CASSEAAGGPVWADTQYF; d_call: TRBD1; clone_size: many; j_call: TRBJ2-3; v_call: TRBV6-1
cdr3_nt: TGCAGTGCCCGACAGGGGGCGCAAGAGCAGTACTTC; cdr3_aa: CSARQGAQEQYF; d_call: TRBD1; clone_size: few; j_call: TRBJ2-7; v_call: TRBV20-1
cdr3_nt: TGTGCCAGTAGTAGCCAGGCGGGCACCGGGGAGCTGTTTTTT; cdr3_aa: CASSSQAGTGELFF; d_call: -; clone_size: few; j_call: TRBJ2-2; v_call: TRBV19
cdr3_nt: TGCGCCAGCAGCCCAGAACCGGGGGGGAACACCGGGGAGCTGTTTTTT; cdr3_aa: CASSPEPGGNTGELFF; d_call: TRBD2; clone_size: -; j_call: TRBJ2-2; v_call: TRBV4-3
cdr3_nt: TGCGCCAGCAGCGCGACTAGCGGCCAAGAGACCCAGTACTTC; cdr3_aa: CASSATSGQETQYF; d_call: TRBD2; clone_size: many; j_call: TRBJ2-5; v_call: TRBV5-1
cdr3_nt: TGTGCCAGCAGCTTCAGACAGGGGGGAGAGACCCAGTACTTC; cdr3_aa: CASSFRQGGETQYF; d_call: TRBD1; clone_size: many; j_call: TRBJ2-5; v_call: TRBV7-2
cdr3_nt: TGTGCCAGCAGCAGAGCAGGGGGGAACACTGAAGCTTTCTTT; cdr3_aa: CASSRAGGNTEAFF; d_call: TRBD1; clone_size: many; j_call: TRBJ1-1; v_call: TRBV28
cdr3_nt: TGTGCCAGCAGCGAAGAGGGCCTGCTTAAGTTCTTC; cdr3_aa: CASSEEGLLKFF; d_call: -; clone_size: many; j_call: TRBJ2-1; v_call: TRBV14
cdr3_nt: TGCAGCGTTGCCCCTCTAGCGGGGGGGCACAATGAGCAGTTCTTC; cdr3_aa: CSVAPLAGGHNEQFF; d_call: TRBD2; clone_size: few; j_call: TRBJ2-1; v_call: TRBV29-1
cdr3_nt: TGTGCCAGCAGTTATGAGAGACAGAGTTTCTACAATGAGCAGTTCTTC; cdr3_aa: CASSYERQSFYNEQFF; d_call: -; clone_size: many; j_call: TRBJ2-1; v_call: TRBV6-2/TRBV6-3
cdr3_nt: TGTGCCAGCAACCTACCGGGCACTGAAGCTTTCTTT; cdr3_aa: CASNLPGTEAFF; d_call: -; clone_size: many; j_call: TRBJ1-1; v_call: TRBV7-9
cdr3_nt: TGTGCCAGCAGTTTCGGGACAGCAGCGGGCACTGAAGCTTTCTTT; cdr3_aa: CASSFGTAAGTEAFF; d_call: TRBD1; clone_size: many; j_call: TRBJ1-1; v_call: TRBV27
cdr3_nt: TGTGCCAGCAGTTACGAGACTAGCGGGAATTCCTACAATGAGCAGTTCTTC; cdr3_aa: CASSYETSGNSYNEQFF; d_call: TRBD2; clone_size: few; j_call: TRBJ2-1; v_call: TRBV6-2/TRBV6-3
cdr3_nt: TGTGCCAGCAGCCAAGGTATCGGTAATTCACCCCTCCACTTT; cdr3_aa: CASSQGIGNSPLHF; d_call: -; clone_size: few; j_call: TRBJ1-6; v_call: TRBV3-1
cdr3_nt: TGCAGTGCTAGGAATCGGCAGGCGGGAGGGAGGGCCTACAATGAGCAGTTCTTC; cdr3_aa: CSARNRQAGGRAYNEQFF; d_call: TRBD2; clone_size: few; j_call: TRBJ2-1; v_call: TRBV20-1
cdr3_nt: TGTGCCAGCAGCCCCGGAGTGAGTAGCGGGAGTCCCAATGAGCAGTTCTTC; cdr3_aa: CASSPGVSSGSPNEQFF; d_call: TRBD2; clone_size: many; j_call: TRBJ2-1; v_call: TRBV11-3
cdr3_nt: TGTGCCAGCAGTTCGCCCGGCACAGATACGCAGTATTTT; cdr3_aa: CASSSPGTDTQYF; d_call: -; clone_size: few; j_call: TRBJ2-3; v_call: TRBV12-3/TRBV12-4
cdr3_nt: TGTGCCAGCAGCTCTGGGAGGACGGAACTTAATCAGCCCCAGCATTTT; cdr3_aa: CASSSGRTELNQPQHF; d_call: -; clone_size: many; j_call: TRBJ1-5; v_call: TRBV4-2